This TCR beta chain was observed in a study of cytomegalovirus exposure and HLA in healthy donors. Generated by immunoSEQ multiplex PCR, the TCRdb table keeps only in-frame clones and is missing some. Here the sample spans 100,000 to 150,000 clones, approximately 88% being singletons. Regarding this clone: Its antigen remains unidentified.

The donors were part of the 120-subject validation cohort, which stood apart from the roughly 730-subject first cohort. Study-wide results and caveats: The listing of 150 to 200 TCR beta chains classed them as cytomegalovirus-associated.

Looked up from germline, CDR1 is SGHDN and CDR2 is FVKESK. V was shortened by 4 bases and J by 6 bases, with 13 bases between the two germline ends. The CDR3 length is 14 residues. The receptor was derived from a woman under 30 in good health and CMV-seronegative. This chain joins TRBV14 and TRBJ2-1; a possible D gene is TRBD2 (5 bases). Sequencing was carried out using PBMCs. The CDR3 sequence is CASSRLGASNEQFF. The CDR3 nucleotides read TGTGCCAGCAGCCGGTTGGGAGCCAGCAATGAGCAGTTCTTC.